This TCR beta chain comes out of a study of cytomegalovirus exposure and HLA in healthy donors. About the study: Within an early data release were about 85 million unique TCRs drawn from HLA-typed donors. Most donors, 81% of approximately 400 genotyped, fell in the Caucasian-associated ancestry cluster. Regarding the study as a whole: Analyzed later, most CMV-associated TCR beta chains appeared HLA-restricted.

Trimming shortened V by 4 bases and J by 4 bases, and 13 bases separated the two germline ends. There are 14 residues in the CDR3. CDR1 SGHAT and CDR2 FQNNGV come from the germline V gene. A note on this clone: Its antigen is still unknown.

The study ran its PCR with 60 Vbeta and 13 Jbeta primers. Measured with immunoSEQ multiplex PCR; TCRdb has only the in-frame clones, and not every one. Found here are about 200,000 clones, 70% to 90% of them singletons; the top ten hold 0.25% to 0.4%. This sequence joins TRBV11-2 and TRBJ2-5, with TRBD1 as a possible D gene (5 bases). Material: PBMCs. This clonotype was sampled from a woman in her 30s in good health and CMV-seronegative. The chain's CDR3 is CASSSDSRGETQYF. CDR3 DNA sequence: TGTGCCAGCAGCTCCGACAGTAGAGGAGAGACCCAGTACTTC.